One TCR beta chain is described in this entry. Drawing of blood for sampling happened at baseline, at cycle 4 day 1, and at cycle 7 day 1. Germline V gives CDR1 SGHAT, CDR2 FQNNGV. The CDR3 has 18 amino acids. Trimming removed 4 bases from V and 3 bases from J; junction bases left unmatched: 9. The method was immunoSEQ multiplex PCR; TCRdb's version includes in-frame clones alone and lacks a portion of them. Of about 84,000 clones in the sample, 94% were seen once. This specimen belongs to a study of OX40 agonist ivuxolimab in advanced cancers. This specimen consisted of CD4+ or CD8+ T cells sorted from blood, obtained in a trial of the OX40 agonist ivuxolimab. J is TRBJ2-3 and V is TRBV11-2; the match to TRBD2 covers 14 bases. The TCR comes from an adult with an advanced solid tumor such as melanoma, head and neck, liver or kidney cancer. For the CDR3, the DNA is TGTGCCAGCAGCTCATTCGGGACTAGCGGGAGTTGGACAGATACGCAGTATTTT. This encodes CASSSFGTSGSWTDTQYF.